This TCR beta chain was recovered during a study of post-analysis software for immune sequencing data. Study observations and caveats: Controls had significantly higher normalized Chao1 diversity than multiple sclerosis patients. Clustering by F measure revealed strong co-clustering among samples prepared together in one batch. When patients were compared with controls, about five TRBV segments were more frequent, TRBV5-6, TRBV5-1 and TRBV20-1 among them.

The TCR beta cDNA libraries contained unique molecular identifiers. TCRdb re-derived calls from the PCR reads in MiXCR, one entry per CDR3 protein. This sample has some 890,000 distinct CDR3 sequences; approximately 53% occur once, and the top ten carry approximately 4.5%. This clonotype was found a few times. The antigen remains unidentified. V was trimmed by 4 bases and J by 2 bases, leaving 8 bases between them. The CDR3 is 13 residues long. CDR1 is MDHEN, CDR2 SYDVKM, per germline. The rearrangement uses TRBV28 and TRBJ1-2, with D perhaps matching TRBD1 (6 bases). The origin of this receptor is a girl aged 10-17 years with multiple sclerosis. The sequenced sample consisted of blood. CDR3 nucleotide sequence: TGTGCCAGCAGTTCTGGACAGAACTATGGCTACACCTTC. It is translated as CASSSGQNYGYTF.